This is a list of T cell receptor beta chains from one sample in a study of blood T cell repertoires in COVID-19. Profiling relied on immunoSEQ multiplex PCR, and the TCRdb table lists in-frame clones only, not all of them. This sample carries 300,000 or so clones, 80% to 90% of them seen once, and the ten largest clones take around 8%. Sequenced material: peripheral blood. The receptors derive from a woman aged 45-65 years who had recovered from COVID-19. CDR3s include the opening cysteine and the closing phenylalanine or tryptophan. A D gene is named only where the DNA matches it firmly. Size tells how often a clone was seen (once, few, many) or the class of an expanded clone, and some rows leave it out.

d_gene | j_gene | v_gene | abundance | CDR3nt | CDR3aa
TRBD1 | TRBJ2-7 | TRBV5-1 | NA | TGCGCCAGCAGCCCCGGGACAGGTTCCTACGAGCAGTACTTC | CASSPGTGSYEQYF
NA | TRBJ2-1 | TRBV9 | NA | TGTGCCAGCAGCGTAGGGGGCGGAACGTACAATGAGCAGTTCTTC | CASSVGGGTYNEQFF
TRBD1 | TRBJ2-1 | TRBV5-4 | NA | TGTGCCAGCAGCCGAACGGGACAGAACGAGCAGTTCTTC | CASSRTGQNEQFF
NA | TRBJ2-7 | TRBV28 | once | TGTGCCAGCAGAAAGGGGGGGACTTCTCCCTACGAGCAGTACTTC | CASRKGGTSPYEQYF
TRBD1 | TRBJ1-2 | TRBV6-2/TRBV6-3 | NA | TGTGCCAGCAGCAAAGACAGGGCCAATGGCTACACCTTC | CASSKDRANGYTF
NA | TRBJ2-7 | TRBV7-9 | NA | TGTGCCAGCAGCTCCTCGGCCTCGGAGGGCTACGAGCAGTACTTC | CASSSSASEGYEQYF
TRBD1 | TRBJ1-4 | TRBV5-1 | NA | TGCGCCAGCAGCCAAGACAGGGCAGGATCTGGTCTACTGTTTTTT | CASSQDRAGSGLLFF
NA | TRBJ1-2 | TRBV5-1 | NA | TGCGCCAGCAGCCTAACGGCGGCTTATGGCTACACCTTC | CASSLTAAYGYTF
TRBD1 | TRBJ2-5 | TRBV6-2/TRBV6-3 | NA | TGTGCCAGCAGTTACTCGAGGGGGCGCGGAGAGACCCAGTACTTC | CASSYSRGRGETQYF
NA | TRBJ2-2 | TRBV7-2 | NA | TGTGCCAGCAGCTTAGAGAGTCGGTGGGGGGAACGATACACCGGGGAGCTGTTTTTT | CASSLESRWGERYTGELFF
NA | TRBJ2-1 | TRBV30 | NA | TGTGCCTGGAGTGGACTAGTGGAGAACAATGAGCAGTTCTTC | CAWSGLVENNEQFF
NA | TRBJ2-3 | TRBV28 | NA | TGTGCCAGCAGGGCAGGAGATACGCAGTATTTT | CASRAGDTQYF
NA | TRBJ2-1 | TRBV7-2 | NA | TGTGCCAGCAGCTCCTTCCAGACTGGCGAGCAGTTCTTC | CASSSFQTGEQFF
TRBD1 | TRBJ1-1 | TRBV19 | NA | TGTGCCAGTAGTATAGGAGGGGGACAGTTGAACACTGAAGCTTTCTTT | CASSIGGGQLNTEAFF
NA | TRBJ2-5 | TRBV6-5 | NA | TGTGCCAGCAGCCTATCCGCGGGGGAGACCCAGTACTTC | CASSLSAGETQYF
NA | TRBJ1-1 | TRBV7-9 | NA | TGTGCCAGCAACCGGCCGGAGGACACTGAAGCTTTCTTT | CASNRPEDTEAFF
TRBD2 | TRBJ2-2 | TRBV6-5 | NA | TGTGCCAGCAGTTATACTAGCGGGAGTGGCGGGGAGCTGTTTTTT | CASSYTSGSGGELFF
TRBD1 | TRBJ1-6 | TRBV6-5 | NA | TGTGCCAGCAGGTTCTCGACAGGGGGTAATTCACCCCTCCACTTT | CASRFSTGGNSPLHF
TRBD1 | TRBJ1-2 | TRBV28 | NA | TGTGCCAGCAGCTTACAGGGGGCCACAATAGCTAACTATGGCTACACCTTC | CASSLQGATIANYGYTF
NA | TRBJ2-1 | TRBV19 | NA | TGTGCCAGTAGTATGGGGCGGAACTACAATGAGCAGTTCTTC | CASSMGRNYNEQFF
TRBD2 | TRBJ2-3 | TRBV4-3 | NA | TGCGCCAGCAGCCGTCGGCGGGGGGGCACAGATACGCAGTATTTT | CASSRRRGGTDTQYF
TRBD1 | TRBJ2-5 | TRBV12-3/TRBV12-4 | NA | TGTGCCAGCAGTAAGACAGGGGAAGAGACCCAGTACTTC | CASSKTGEETQYF
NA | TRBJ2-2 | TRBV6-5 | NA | TGTGCCAGCAGTTACTCGCCAGGGGCGAACACCGGGGAGCTGTTTTTT | CASSYSPGANTGELFF
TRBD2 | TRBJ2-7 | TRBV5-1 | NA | TGCGCCAGCAGCTTGGGGGGGACTAGCGGCTCCTACGAGCAGTACTTC | CASSLGGTSGSYEQYF
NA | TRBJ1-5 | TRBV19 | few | TGTGCCAGTAGTACGACCAGCGGGGTAAATAGCAATCAGCCCCAGCATTTT | CASSTTSGVNSNQPQHF
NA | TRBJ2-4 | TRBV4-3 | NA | TGCGCCAGCAGCCAAGATTACGGACTGAAAAACATTCAGTACTTC | CASSQDYGLKNIQYF
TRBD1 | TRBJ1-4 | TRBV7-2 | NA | TGTGCCAGCAGCTTAGGACGGGACAGGGTGGGTGGAAAACTGTTTTTT | CASSLGRDRVGGKLFF
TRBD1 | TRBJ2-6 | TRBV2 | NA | TGTGCCAGCAGTGTTTGGGACAGGGGTGCGGGGGCCAACGTCCTGACTTTC | CASSVWDRGAGANVLTF
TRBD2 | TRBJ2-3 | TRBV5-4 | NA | TGTGCCAGCAGCCTAGCGGGAGAGGTCATAGATACGCAGTATTTT | CASSLAGEVIDTQYF
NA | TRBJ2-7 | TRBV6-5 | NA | TGTGCCAGCAGACGGACAGCAGGAGTCTACGAGCAGTACTTC | CASRRTAGVYEQYF
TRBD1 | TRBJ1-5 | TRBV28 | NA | TGTGCCAGCAGCCCCCTGGCCATCTCTCGCGGGACAGGTTATCAGCCCCAGCATTTT | CASSPLAISRGTGYQPQHF